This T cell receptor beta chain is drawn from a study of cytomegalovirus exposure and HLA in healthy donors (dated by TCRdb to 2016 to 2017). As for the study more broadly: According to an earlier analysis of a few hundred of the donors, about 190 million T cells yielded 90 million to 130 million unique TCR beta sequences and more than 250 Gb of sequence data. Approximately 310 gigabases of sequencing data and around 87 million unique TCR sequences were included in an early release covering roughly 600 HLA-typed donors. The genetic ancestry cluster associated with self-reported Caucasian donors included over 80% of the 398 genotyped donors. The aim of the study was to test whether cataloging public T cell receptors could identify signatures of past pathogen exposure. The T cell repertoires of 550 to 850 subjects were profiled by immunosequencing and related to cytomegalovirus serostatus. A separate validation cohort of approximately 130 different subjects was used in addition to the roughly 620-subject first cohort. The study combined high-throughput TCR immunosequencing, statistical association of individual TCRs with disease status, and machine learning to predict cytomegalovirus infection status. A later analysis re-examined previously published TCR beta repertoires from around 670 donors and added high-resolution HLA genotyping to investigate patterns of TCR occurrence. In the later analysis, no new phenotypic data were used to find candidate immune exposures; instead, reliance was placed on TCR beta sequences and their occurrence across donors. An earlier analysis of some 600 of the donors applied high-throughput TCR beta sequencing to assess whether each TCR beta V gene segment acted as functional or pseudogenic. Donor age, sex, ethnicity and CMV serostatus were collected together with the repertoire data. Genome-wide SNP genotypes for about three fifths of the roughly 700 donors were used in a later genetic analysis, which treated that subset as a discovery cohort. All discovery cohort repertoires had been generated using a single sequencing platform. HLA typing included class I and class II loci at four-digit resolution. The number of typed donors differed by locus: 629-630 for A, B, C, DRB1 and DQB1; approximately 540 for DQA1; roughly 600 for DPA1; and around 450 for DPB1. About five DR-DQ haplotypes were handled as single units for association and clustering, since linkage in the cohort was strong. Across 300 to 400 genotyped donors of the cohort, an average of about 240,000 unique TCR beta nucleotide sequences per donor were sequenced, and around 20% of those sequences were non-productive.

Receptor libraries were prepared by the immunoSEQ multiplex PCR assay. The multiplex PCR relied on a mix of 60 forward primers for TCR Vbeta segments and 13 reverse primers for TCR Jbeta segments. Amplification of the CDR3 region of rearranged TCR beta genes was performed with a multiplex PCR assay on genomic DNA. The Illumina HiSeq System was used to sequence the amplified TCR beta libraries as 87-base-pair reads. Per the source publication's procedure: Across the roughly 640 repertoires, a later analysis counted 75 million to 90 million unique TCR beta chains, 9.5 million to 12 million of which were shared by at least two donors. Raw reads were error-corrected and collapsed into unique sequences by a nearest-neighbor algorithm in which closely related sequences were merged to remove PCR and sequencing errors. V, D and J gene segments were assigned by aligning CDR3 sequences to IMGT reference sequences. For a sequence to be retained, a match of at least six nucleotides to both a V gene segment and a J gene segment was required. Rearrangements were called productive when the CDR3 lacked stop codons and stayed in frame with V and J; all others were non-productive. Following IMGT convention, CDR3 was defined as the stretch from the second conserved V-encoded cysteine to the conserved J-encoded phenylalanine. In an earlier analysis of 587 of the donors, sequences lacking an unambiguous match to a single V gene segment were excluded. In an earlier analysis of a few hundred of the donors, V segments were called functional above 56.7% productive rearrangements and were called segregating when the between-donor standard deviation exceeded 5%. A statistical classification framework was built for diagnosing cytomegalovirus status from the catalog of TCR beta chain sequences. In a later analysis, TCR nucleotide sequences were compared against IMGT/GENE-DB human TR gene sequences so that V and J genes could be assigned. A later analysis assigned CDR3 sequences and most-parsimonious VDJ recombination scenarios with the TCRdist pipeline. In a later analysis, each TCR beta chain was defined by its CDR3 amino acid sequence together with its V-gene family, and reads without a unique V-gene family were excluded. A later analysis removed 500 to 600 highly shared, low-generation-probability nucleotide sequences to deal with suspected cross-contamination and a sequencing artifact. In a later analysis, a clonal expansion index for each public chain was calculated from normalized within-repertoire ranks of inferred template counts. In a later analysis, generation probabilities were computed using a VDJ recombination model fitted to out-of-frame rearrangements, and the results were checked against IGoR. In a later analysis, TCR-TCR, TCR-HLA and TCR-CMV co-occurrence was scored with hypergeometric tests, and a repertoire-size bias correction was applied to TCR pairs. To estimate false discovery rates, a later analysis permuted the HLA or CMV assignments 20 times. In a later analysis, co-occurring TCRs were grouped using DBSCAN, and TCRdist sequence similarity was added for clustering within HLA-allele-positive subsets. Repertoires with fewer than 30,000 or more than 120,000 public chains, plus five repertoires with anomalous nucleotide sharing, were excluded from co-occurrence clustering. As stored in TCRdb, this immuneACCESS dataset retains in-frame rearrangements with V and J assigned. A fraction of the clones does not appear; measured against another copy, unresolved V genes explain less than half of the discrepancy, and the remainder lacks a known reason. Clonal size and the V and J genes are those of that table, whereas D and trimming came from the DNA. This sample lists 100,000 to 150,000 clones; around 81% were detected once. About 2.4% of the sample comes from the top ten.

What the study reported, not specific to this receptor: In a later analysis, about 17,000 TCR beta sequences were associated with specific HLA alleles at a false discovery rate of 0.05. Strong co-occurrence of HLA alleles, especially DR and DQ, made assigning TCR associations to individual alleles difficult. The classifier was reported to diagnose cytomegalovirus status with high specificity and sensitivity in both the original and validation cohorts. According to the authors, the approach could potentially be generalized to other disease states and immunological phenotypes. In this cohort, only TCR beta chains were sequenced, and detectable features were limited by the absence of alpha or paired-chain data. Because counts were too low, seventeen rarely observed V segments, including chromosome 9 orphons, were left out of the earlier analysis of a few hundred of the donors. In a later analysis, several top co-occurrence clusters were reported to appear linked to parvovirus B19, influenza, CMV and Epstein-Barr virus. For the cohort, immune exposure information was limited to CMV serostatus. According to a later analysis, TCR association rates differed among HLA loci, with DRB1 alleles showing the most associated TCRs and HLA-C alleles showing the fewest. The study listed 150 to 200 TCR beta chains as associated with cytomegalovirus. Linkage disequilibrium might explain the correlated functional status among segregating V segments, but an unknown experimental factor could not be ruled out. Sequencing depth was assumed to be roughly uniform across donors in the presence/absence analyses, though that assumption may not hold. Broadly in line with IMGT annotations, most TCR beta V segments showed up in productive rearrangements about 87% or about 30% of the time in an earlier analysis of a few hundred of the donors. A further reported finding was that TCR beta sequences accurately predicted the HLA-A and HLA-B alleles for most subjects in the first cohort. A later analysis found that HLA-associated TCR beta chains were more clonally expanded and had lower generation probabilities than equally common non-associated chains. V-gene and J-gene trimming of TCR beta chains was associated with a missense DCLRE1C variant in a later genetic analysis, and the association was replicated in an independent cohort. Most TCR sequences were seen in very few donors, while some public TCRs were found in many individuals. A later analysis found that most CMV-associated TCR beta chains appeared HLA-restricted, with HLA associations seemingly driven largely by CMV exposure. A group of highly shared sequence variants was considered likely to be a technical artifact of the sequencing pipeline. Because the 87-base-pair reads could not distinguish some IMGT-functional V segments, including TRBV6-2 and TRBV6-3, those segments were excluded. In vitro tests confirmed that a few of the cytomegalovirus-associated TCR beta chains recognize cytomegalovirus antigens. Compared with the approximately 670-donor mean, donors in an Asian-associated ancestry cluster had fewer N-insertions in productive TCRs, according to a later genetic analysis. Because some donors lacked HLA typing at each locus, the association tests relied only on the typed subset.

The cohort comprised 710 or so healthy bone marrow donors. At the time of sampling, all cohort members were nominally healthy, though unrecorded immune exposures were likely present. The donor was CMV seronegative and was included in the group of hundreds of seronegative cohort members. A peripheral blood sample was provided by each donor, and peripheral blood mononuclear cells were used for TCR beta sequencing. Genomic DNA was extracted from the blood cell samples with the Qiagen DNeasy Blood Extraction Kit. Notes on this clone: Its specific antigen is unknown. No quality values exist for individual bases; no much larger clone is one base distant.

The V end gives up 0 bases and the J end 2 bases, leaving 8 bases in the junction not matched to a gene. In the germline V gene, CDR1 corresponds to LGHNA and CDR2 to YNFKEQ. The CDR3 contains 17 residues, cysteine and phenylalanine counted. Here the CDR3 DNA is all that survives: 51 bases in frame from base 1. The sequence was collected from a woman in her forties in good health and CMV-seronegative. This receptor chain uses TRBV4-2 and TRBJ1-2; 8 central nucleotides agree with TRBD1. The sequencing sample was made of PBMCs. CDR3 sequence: CASSQEVGQGANYGYTF. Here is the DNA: TGTGCCAGCAGCCAAGAAGTCGGGCAGGGGGCGAACTATGGCTACACCTTC.